Shown below are 16 T cell receptor beta chains from a single sample sequenced in a study of blood T cells in healthy people across ages. A second PCR of about 6 to 12 cycles used a sample-barcoded 5' primer and a J-beta primer mix. TCRdb redid the calling of the 5' RACE reads with MiXCR, one entry per CDR3 protein. Altogether hundreds of thousands of distinct CDR3 sequences are present, around 30% being singletons, with the ten largest covering 15% to 20%. Sequenced: blood. The source of these receptors is a woman of 80 years or more in good health.

This sequence joins TRBV6-6 and TRBJ1-1; D unresolved. Germline CDR1 is MNHNY and CDR2 is SVGAGI (reference sequence). This CDR3 spans 13 amino acids. Here the CDR3 reads CVSGNGGNTEAFF. The CDR3 DNA is TGTGTAAGTGGGAACGGCGGAAACACTGAAGCTTTCTTT.

This clonotype showed up just a few times. The V gene is TRBV6-5, the J gene TRBJ2-5; no reliable D call. V gave up 6 bases and J gave up 3 bases, with 14 bases separating them. Germline lookup yields CDR1 MNHEY and CDR2 SVGAGI. This CDR3 comprises 14 residues. CDR3 sequence: CASSRTSAKETQYF. The CDR3 nucleotides are TGTGCCAGCAGCCGGACCTCAGCGAAAGAGACCCAGTACTTC.

With respect to this clonotype: This may arise from a read error, as a much more abundant clone is one base away. This chain connects TRBV7-2 to TRBJ2-7; D is undetermined. CDR1 and CDR2 from the germline V gene are SGHTA and FQGNSA. The V gene lost 0 bases and the J gene lost 7 bases, with 13 bases spanning the gap. CDR3 size: 14 residues. The CDR3 spells CASSLATTNNEQYF. CDR3 nucleotide sequence: TGTGCCAGCAGCTTAGCCACTACCAACAATGAGCAGTACTTC.

This clonotype was seen many times. The V and J genes are TRBV7-2 and TRBJ2-1; 12 nucleotides align to TRBD2. CDR1 and CDR2 (germline): SGHTA, FQGNSA. The V segment lost 5 bases and the J segment 6 bases; nucleotides outside the gene matches: 11. This CDR3 contains 17 residues. The CDR3 region has the DNA TGTGCCAGCAGCGCTCCGGGACTAGCGGGCGGTTCCAATGAGCAGTTCTTC. It yields the protein CASSAPGLAGGSNEQFF.

This clonotype was counted many times. The rearrangement uses TRBV11-2 and TRBJ2-7; 7 positions match TRBD2. Germline loops: CDR1 SGHAT, CDR2 FQNNGV. Trimming cost V 3 bases and J 0 bases; bases outside gene matches: 11. The CDR3 has 17 amino acids. The CDR3 DNA sequence: TGTGCCAGCAGCTTGGGTCCCCGGGGAGGGAGCTCCTACGAGCAGTACTTC. Translation gives CASSLGPRGGSSYEQYF.

This clonotype was counted only a few times. V is TRBV5-6 and J is TRBJ1-6; possible D gene TRBD1, 6 bases. The germline V and J ends were trimmed by 4 bases and 6 bases, with 11 bases remaining between them. The germline CDR1 and CDR2 sequences are SGHDT and YYEEEE. There are 14 residues in the CDR3. The CDR3: CASSLWTVNSPLHF. The CDR3 nucleotides read TGTGCCAGCAGCCTCTGGACAGTTAATTCACCCCTCCACTTT. Supplemented by reference TRBV5-6 and TRBJ1-6, the full variable domain reads DAGVTQSPTHLIKTRGQQVTLRCSPKSGHDTVSWYQQALGQGPQFIFQYYEEEERQRGNFPDRFSGHQFPNYSSELNVNALLLGDSALYLCASSLWTVNSPLHFGNGTRLTVT.

This clonotype was picked up many times. The rearrangement joins TRBV7-2 to TRBJ2-2; D uncertain. Germline-derived CDR1 and CDR2 are SGHTA and FQGNSA. V was cut by 5 bases and J by 6 bases, with 13 bases left in between. The CDR3 length is 14 residues. CDR3 sequence reads: CASSLSGVAGELFF. CDR3 nucleotides: TGTGCCAGCAGCCTAAGTGGGGTAGCCGGGGAGCTGTTTTTT.

This clonotype was recorded many times. The chain recombines TRBV28 with TRBJ2-7, with 7 bases fitting TRBD1. This CDR3 is 14 amino acids long. Germline V CDR1 and CDR2: MDHEN, SYDVKM. V was clipped by 6 bases and J by 0 bases; unmatched bases: 5. The CDR3 here is CASRRQGISYEQYF. The CDR3 DNA sequence: TGTGCCAGCAGACGACAGGGAATCTCCTACGAGCAGTACTTC.

This clonotype appeared many times. The V gene is TRBV28, the J gene TRBJ2-5; TRBD2 agrees at 8 bases. Germline V gives CDR1 MDHEN, CDR2 SYDVKM. This CDR3 comprises 13 residues. Trimming cost V 8 bases and J 5 bases; bases outside gene matches: 7. The CDR3 region has the DNA TGTGCCAGCCGGAGCGGGGGTGGGGAGACCCAGTACTTC. Translation: CASRSGGGETQYF.

This clonotype has at least ten counts. The rearrangement links TRBV12-3 or TRBV12-4 to TRBJ1-6, with D unresolved. The CDR3 is 15 residues long. Trimming removed 3 bases at V and 7 bases at J, with 13 bases between. Written as DNA, the CDR3 is TGTGCCAGCAGTTTCAACGGTATAAGGAATTCACCCCTCCACTTT. This encodes CASSFNGIRNSPLHF.

Regarding this clonotype: A clone one base away is much larger, so this may be a read error. V gene TRBV12-3 or TRBV12-4 combines with J gene TRBJ1-1; TRBD1 might be the D (5 bases). This CDR3 is built from 13 residues. The CDR3 loop is CASSFSGNTQAFF. CDR3 bases: TGTGCCAGCAGTTTTTCAGGGAACACTCAAGCTTTCTTT.

This clonotype was detected many times. The V and J genes are TRBV3-1 and TRBJ1-2; no firm D call. Germline CDR1 is LGHDT and CDR2 is YNNKEL (reference sequence). With 8 bases removed from V and 3 bases from J, the gap between germline ends came to 10 bases. CDR3 length: 12 residues. In DNA, the CDR3 is TGTGCCAGCCGCTCCCTGGACTATGGCTACACCTTC. This translates into CASRSLDYGYTF.

On this clonotype: A much larger clone is a single base away; this may be a read error. This chain joins TRBV12-3 or TRBV12-4 and TRBJ1-5; TRBD1 is a possible D gene (5 bases). V gave up 3 bases and J gave up 7 bases, with 13 bases separating them. CDR3 length equals 14 residues. The CDR3 DNA reads TGTGCCAGCAGTTTTGGGCGGGGACGGCAGCCCCAGCATTTT. Amino acids: CASSFGRGRQPQHF.

Notes on this clonotype: A clone one base away is much larger, so this may be a read error. V gene TRBV7-2 combines with J gene TRBJ2-7; D perhaps matches TRBD1 (6 bases). In germline, CDR1 is SGHTA, CDR2 FQGNSA. The CDR3 loop spans 14 amino acids. Trimming shortened V by 5 bases and J by 9 bases, and 20 bases separated the two germline ends. The CDR3 DNA is TGTGCCAGCAGCCCCTCAGGGGCCGATGGGGGGCAGTACTTC. Its protein product is CASSPSGADGGQYF.

Concerning this clonotype itself: At one end, the junction sequence differs from germline, possibly due to a read error. V and J are TRBV4-3 and TRBJ2-1; unclear D gene. The CDR3 consists of 13 residues. From germline, CDR1 is LGHNA and CDR2 YSLEER. The CDR3 protein is CASSQDRWRHCLF. CDR3 in DNA: TGCGCCAGCAGCCAAGATCGGTGGAGACACTGCCTCTTC.

This clonotype was recorded at least ten times. The chain combines TRBV6-2 or TRBV6-3 with TRBJ2-7, with D perhaps TRBD1 (5 bases). Per the germline V gene, CDR1 is MNHEY and CDR2 is SVGEGT. The CDR3 has 13 residues. V was shortened by 2 bases and J by 6 bases, with 11 bases between the two germline ends. CDR3 nucleotide sequence: TGTGCCAGCAGTTACACCAGGGATCTCGAGCAGTACTTC. Protein product: CASSYTRDLEQYF.